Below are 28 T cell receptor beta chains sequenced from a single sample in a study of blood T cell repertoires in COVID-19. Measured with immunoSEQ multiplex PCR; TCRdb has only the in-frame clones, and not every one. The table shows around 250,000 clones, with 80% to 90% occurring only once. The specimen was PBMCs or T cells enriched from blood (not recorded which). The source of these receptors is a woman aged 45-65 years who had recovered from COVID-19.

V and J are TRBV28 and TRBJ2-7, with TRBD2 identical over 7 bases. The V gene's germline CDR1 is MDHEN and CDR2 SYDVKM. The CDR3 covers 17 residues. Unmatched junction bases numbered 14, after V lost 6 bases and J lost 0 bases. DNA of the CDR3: TGTGCCAGCAGCTCTCCCCCAGGGACTACATCCTCCTACGAGCAGTACTTC. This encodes CASSSPPGTTSSYEQYF.

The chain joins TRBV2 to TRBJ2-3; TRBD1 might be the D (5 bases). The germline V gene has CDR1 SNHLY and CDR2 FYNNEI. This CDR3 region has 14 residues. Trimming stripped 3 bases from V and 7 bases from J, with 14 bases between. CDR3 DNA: TGTGCCAGCAGTGATCGTCAGGGTGGCAATACGCAGTATTTT. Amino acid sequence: CASSDRQGGNTQYF.

DNA for the CDR3: TGTGCCAGCAGCCAATCGGGAGGGGGCAAGACTGAAGCTTTCTTT. Translated: CASSQSGGGKTEAFF. The chain is built from TRBV4-2 and TRBJ1-1; 7 positions match TRBD1. The germline gives CDR1 LGHNA, CDR2 YNFKEQ. This CDR3 spans 15 amino acids. V shed 2 bases, J shed 5 bases, and the junction held 8 bases outside the gene matches.

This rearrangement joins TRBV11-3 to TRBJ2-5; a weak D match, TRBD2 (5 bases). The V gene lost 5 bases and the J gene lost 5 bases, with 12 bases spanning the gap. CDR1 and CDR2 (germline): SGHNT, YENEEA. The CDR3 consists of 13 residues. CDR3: CASSGGRLETQYF. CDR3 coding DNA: TGTGCCAGCAGCGGAGGACGGTTGGAGACCCAGTACTTC.

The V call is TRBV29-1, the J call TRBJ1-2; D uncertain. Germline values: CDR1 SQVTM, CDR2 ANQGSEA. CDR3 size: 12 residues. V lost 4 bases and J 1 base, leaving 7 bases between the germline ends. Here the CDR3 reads CSVVLLNYGYTF. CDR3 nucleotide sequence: TGCAGCGTTGTTCTCCTTAACTATGGCTACACCTTC.

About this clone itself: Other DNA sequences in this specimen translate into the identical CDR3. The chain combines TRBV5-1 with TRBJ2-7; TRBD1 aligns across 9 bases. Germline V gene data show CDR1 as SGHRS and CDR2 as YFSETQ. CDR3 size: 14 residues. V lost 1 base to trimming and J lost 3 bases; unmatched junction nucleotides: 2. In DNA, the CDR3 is TGCGCCAGCAGCTTGACAGGGGGCGTCTACGAGCAGTACTTC. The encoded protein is CASSLTGGVYEQYF.

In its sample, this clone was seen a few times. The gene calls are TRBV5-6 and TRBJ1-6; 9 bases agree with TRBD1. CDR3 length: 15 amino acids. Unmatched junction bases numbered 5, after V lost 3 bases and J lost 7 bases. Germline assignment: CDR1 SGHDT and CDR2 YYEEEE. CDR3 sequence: CASSYRGPGNSPLHF. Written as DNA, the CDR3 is TGTGCCAGCAGCTACAGGGGGCCCGGCAATTCACCCCTCCACTTT.

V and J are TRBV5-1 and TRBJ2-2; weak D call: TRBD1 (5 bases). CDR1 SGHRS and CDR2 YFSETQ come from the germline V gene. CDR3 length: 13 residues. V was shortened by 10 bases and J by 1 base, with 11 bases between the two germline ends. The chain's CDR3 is CAAATGNTGELFF. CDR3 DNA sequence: TGCGCCGCGGCTACAGGGAACACCGGGGAGCTGTTTTTT.

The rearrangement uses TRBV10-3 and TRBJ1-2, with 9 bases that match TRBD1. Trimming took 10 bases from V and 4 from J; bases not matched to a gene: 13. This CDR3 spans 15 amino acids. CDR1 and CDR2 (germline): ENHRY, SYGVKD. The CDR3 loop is CATQLNRGLVYGYTF. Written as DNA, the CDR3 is TGTGCCACCCAGCTCAACAGGGGGCTGGTCTATGGCTACACCTTC.

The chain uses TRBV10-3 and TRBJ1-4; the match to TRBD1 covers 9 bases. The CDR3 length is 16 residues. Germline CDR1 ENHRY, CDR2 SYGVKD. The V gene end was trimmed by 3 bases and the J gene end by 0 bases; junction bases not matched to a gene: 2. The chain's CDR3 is CAISDRQGATNEKLFF. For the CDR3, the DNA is TGTGCCATCAGTGACAGACAGGGGGCAACTAATGAAAAACTGTTTTTT.

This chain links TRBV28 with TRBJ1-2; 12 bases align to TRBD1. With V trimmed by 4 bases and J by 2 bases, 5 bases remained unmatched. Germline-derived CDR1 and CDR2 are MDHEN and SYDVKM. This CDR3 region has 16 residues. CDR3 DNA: TGTGCCAGCAGTTCCTGGGACAGGGGGCGCAACTATGGCTACACCTTC. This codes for CASSSWDRGRNYGYTF.

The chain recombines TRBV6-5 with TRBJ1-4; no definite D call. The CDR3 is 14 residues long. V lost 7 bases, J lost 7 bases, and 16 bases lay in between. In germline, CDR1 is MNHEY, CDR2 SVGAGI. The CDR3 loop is CASTRRRLGEKLFF. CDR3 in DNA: TGTGCCAGCACCCGCCGGCGGTTGGGTGAAAAACTGTTTTTT.

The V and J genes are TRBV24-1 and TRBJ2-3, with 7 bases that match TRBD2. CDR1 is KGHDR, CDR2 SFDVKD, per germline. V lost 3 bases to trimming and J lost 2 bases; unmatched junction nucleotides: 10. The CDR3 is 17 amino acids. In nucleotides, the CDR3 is TGTGCCACCAGTGATACCCGAACTAGCGCGAACACAGATACGCAGTATTTT. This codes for CATSDTRTSANTDTQYF.

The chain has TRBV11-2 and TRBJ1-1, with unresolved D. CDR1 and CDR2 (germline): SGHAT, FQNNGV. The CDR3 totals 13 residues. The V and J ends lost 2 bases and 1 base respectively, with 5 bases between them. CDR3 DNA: TGTGCCAGCAGCTTAAGACAGAACACTGAAGCTTTCTTT. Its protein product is CASSLRQNTEAFF.

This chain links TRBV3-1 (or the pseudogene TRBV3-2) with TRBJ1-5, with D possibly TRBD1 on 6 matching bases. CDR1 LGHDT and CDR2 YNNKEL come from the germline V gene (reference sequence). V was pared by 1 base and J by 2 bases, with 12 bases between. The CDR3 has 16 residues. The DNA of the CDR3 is TGTGCCAGCAGCCAAGGAGGGGGTACGGGCAATCAGCCCCAGCATTTT. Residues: CASSQGGGTGNQPQHF.

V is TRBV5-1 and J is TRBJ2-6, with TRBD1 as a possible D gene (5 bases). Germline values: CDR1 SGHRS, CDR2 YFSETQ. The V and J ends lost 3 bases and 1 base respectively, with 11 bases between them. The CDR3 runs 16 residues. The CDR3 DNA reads TGCGCCAGCAGCTGGTTTCAGGGTTCTGGGGCCAACGTCCTGACTTTC. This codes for CASSWFQGSGANVLTF. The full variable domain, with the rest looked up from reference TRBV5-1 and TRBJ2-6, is KAGVTQTPRYLIKTRGQQVTLSCSPISGHRSVSWYQQTPGQGLQFLFEYFSETQRNKGNFPGRFSGRQFSNSRSEMNVSTLELGDSALYLCASSWFQGSGANVLTFGAGSRLTVL.

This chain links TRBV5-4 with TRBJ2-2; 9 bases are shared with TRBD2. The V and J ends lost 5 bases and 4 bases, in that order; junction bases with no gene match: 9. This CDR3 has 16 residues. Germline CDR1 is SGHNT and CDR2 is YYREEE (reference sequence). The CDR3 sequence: CASRDLTSGSTGELFF. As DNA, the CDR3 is TGTGCCAGCAGAGACCTGACTAGCGGATCCACCGGGGAGCTGTTTTTT.

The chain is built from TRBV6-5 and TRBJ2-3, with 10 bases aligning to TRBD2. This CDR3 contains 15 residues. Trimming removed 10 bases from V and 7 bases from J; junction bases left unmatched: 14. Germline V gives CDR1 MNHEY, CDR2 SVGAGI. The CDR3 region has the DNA TGTGCCACCACAATACTAGCGGGATTGAAGAATACGCAGTATTTT. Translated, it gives CATTILAGLKNTQYF.

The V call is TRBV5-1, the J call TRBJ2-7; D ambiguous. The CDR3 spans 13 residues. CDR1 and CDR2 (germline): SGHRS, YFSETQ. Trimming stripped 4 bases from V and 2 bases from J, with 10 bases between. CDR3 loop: CASSPRLAYEQYF. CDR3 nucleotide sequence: TGCGCCAGCAGCCCGAGACTCGCCTACGAGCAGTACTTC.

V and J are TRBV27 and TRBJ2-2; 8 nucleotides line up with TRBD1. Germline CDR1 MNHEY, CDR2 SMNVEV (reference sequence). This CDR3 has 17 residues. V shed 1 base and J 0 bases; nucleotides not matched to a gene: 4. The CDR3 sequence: CASSLYGQGTNTGELFF. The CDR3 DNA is TGTGCCAGCAGTTTATATGGACAGGGTACGAACACCGGGGAGCTGTTTTTT.

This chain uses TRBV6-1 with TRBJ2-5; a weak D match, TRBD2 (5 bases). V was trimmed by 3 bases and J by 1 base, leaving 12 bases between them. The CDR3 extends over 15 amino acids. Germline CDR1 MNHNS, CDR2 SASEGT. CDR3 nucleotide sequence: TGTGCCAGCAGTGATCGTTTCGAGGGCCAAGAGACCCAGTACTTC. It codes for CASSDRFEGQETQYF.

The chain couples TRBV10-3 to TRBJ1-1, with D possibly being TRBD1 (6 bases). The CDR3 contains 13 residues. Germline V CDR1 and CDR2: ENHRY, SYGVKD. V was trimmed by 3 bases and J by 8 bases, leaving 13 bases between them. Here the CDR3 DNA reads TGTGCCATCAGTGAACAGGGAGTGAGCGAAGCTTTCTTT. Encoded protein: CAISEQGVSEAFF.

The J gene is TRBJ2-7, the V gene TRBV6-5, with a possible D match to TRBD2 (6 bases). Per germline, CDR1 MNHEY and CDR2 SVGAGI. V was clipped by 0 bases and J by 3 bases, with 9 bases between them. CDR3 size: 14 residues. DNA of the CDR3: TGTGCCAGCAGTTACTCGACGGGAGTCTACGAGCAGTACTTC. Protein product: CASSYSTGVYEQYF.

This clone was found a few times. The CDR3 loop reads CASSLSGTSGSYNEQFF. The CDR3 DNA follows: TGTGCCAGCAGTTTATCGGGTACTAGCGGGTCTTACAATGAGCAGTTCTTC. The rearrangement links TRBV27 to TRBJ2-1, with 9 positions matching TRBD2. The CDR3 spans 17 residues. V gave up 0 bases and J gave up 4 bases; unmatched junction bases: 7. CDR1 and CDR2 (germline): MNHEY, SMNVEV (reference sequence).

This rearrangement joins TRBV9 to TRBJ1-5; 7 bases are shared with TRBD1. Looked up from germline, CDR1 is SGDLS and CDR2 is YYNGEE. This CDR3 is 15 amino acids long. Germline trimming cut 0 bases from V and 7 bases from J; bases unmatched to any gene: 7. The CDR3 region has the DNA TGTGCCAGCAGCGTAGGGGCAGGGGGTTTCCAGCCCCAGCATTTT. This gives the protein CASSVGAGGFQPQHF.

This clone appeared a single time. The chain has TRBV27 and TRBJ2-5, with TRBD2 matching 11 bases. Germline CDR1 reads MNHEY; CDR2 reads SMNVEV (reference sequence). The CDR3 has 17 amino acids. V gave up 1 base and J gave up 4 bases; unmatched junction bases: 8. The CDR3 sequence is CASSLYWLAGGRETQYF. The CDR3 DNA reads TGTGCCAGCAGTTTATATTGGCTAGCGGGAGGTCGAGAGACCCAGTACTTC.

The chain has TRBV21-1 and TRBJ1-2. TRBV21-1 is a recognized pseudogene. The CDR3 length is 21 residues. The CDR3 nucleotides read TGTGCCAGCAGCAAAGGGAGGGGAGGCAGGGTAAAGGGTTGGACTAACTATGGCTACACCTTC. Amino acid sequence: CASSKGRGGRVKGWTNYGYTF.

Here the CDR3 reads CASLLDRLYNEKLFF. The CDR3 DNA reads TGTGCCAGCCTACTGGACAGGCTCTATAATGAAAAACTGTTTTTT. This chain links TRBV6-5 with TRBJ1-4, with TRBD1 identical over 7 bases. CDR1 is MNHEY and CDR2 is SVGAGI in the germline V gene. V was clipped by 8 bases and J by 4 bases; unmatched bases: 10. This CDR3 is 15 amino acids long.